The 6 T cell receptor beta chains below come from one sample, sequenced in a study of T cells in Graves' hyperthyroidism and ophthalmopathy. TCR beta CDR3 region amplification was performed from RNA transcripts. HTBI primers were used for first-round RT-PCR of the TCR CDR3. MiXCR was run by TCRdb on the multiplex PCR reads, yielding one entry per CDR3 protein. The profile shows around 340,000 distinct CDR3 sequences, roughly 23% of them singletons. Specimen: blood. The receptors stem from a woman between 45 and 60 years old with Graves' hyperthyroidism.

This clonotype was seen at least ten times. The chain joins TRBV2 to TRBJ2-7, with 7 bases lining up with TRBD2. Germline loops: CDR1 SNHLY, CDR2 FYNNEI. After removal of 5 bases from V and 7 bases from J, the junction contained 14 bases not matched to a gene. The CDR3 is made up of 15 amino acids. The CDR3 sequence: CASSYGLEVGLEQYF. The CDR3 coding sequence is TGTGCCAGCAGTTACGGACTAGAGGTGGGTTTGGAGCAGTACTTC.

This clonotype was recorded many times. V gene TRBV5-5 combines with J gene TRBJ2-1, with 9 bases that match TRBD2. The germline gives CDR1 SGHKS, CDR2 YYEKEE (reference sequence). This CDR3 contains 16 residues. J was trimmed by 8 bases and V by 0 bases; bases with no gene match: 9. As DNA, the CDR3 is TGTGCCAGCAGCTTGGCCATTGGGACTAGCATAGATGAGCAGTTCTTC. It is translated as CASSLAIGTSIDEQFF.

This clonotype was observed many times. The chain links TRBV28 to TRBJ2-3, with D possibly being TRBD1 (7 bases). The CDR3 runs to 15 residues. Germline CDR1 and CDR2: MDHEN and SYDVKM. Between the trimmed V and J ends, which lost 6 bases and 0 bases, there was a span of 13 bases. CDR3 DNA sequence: TGTGCCAGCAGGACAGGGACTGGGAGCACAGATACGCAGTATTTT. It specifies CASRTGTGSTDTQYF. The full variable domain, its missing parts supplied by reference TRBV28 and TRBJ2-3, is DVKVTQSSRYLVKRTGEKVFLECVQDMDHENMFWYRQDPGLGLRLIYFSYDVKMKEKGDIPEGYSVSREKKERFSLILESASTNQTSMYLCASRTGTGSTDTQYFGPGTRLTVL.

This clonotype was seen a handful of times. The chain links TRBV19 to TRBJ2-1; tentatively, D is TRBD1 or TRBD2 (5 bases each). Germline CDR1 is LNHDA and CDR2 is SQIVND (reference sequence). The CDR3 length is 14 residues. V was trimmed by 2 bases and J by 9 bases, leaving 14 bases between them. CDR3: CASSILPVRGEQFF. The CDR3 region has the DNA TGTGCCAGTAGTATACTGCCAGTGAGGGGTGAGCAGTTCTTC.

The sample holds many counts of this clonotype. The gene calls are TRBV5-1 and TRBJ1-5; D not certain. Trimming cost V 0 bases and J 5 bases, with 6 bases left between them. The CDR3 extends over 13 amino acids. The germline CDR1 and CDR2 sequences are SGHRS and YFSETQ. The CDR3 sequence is CASSLGPDQPQHF. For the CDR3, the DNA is TGCGCCAGCAGCTTGGGTCCGGATCAGCCCCAGCATTTT.

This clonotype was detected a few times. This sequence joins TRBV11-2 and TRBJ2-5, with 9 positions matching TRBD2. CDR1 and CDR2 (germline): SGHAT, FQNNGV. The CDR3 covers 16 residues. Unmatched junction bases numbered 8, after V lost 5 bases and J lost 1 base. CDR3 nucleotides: TGTGCCAGCAGCCGACGACTAGCGGCTTTCCAAGAGACCCAGTACTTC. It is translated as CASSRRLAAFQETQYF.